This T cell receptor (beta chain) was sequenced during a study of T cells in Graves' hyperthyroidism and ophthalmopathy (dated by TCRdb to 2018 to 2020). For the study in its entirety: Peripheral blood samples were taken at initial diagnosis, before any treatment was given. TCR V-J signatures able to tell the groups apart were searched for in a discovery cohort of approximately 95 patients, of whom around 42 had Graves' ophthalmopathy and some 60 had stable Graves' hyperthyroidism. Whether ophthalmopathy could be predicted prospectively was tested in an independent validation cohort made up of under 20 hyperthyroidism patients plus 17 patients who later progressed to ophthalmopathy. The approximately 97 discovery patients were randomly divided into training and test sets at a 7:3 ratio. In addition, the study compared T-cell repertoires in thyroid tissue and in blood from roughly six Graves' hyperthyroidism patients. After sampling, hyperthyroidism patients received methimazole starting at 30 mg daily, and ophthalmopathy patients received high-dose intravenous methylprednisolone. TCR Vbeta CDR3 sequencing of around 130 peripheral blood samples (over 40 ophthalmopathy, roughly 74 hyperthyroidism and approximately 17 progressor patients) is reported in the paper. The study at large found these results: Sample size was not statistically predetermined, and investigators were not blinded to group allocation. During validation, the model predicted progression to ophthalmopathy a median of around 7 months ahead of onset, with around 65% sensitivity and 72% to 80% specificity. Most expanded thyroid clonotypes (frequency above 0.001) were also detected in blood, a finding suggesting that blood repertoires may reflect thyroid immune responses. A model built on a 13 V-J signature distinguished ophthalmopathy from stable hyperthyroidism, reaching around 90% sensitivity and about 81% specificity in cross-validation and 80%/75% in testing.

TCR beta CDR3 regions were amplified from RNA transcripts. For the first round of RT-PCR on the TCR CDR3, the HTBI primer set was used together with the Qiagen OneStep RT-PCR kit. The libraries were constructed in a second round of multiplex PCR and then size-selected and purified. The libraries were sequenced on an Illumina HiSeq2000 using paired-end 100 bp reads. The original methods were these. Raw data were processed with SOAPnuke, discarding reads with adapters, uncalled bases, mean Phred below 15, or no exact constant-primer or identifier match. High-quality paired reads were merged using COPE v1.2.5, and each unique nucleotide sequence was defined as a clonotype. Clonotypes were aligned to IMGT TRBV, TRBD and TRBJ reference segments using MiTCR v1.1. The analysis was restricted to V-J combinations with a frequency above 0.0001, which together covered approximately 99% of the repertoires. The TCS score was defined as the ratio of F50 (clonal expansion) to E x V (chaos), calculated using BLOSUM62-based TCRdist between CDR3 peptides within each V-J. Welch's t-statistics and random forest reduced several hundred V-J features to 13, which were used in a naive Bayes classifier (R e1071). The public reads were quality trimmed at Q25 with fastp and then assembled into clones with MiXCR by TCRdb, keeping productive beta chains. Here each entry gathers all rows of one CDR3 protein and keeps the most common genes and DNA. TCRdb assigned the V and J calls; the authors' analysis was not used. In this sample the table shows 360,000 or so distinct CDR3 sequences, around 15% of which occur a single time. The ten top clones hold under 25% of the sample.

Based on the germline V gene, the CDR1 and CDR2 sequences are MGHRA and YSYEKL. V is pruned by 1 base and J by 5 bases, leaving 6 bases of the junction without a gene match. Taken from cysteine to phenylalanine, the CDR3 has 17 residues. The retained sequence is limited to the CDR3, 51 bases, with the frame set at the first base. A remark on this clonotype: Its antigen is unknown. Base quality data are lacking; no much larger clone is found one base away.

Ophthalmopathy patients had moderately to severely active disease, Clinical Activity Score of at least 3, NOSPECS grade of at least 4, and duration under 3 months. Any patient with an uncontrolled infection, another autoimmune disease, pregnancy or lactation was excluded. Diagnoses were based on clinical symptoms, serum thyroxine and TRAb, thyroid ultrasound and orbital computed tomography. PBMCs were separated from roughly 10 ml of fresh peripheral blood using Ficoll-Paque density gradient centrifugation. Total RNA was extracted with Trizol reagent, and quality was checked on an Agilent 2100 Bioanalyzer.

This sequence uses TRBV4-1 and TRBJ2-2; 11 bases in the junction line up with TRBD2. This TCR derives from a woman aged 60-75 years with Graves' ophthalmopathy. The sequenced sample was blood. The CDR3 region reads CASSQVLAGGPTGELFF. The DNA sequence reads TGCGCCAGCAGCCAAGTATTAGCGGGAGGGCCGACCGGGGAGCTGTTTTTT.